Listed below are T cell receptor beta chains from one sample, sequenced in a study of a mutant IDH1 vaccine in newly diagnosed glioma. Their target antigens are unknown. Data came from immunoSEQ multiplex PCR; TCRdb stores just in-frame clones and leaves some out. The sample includes 55,000 or so clones, 80% of them seen just once. Here the sequenced sample was PBMCs, taken from a glioma patient whose treatment included an IDH1 peptide vaccine. Receptors were obtained from a man aged 35-49 years with glioma. CDR3s include the opening cysteine and the closing phenylalanine or tryptophan. A D gene is named only where the DNA matches it firmly. A row's size may be missing; if present it is once, few, many or a size class.

cdr3_nt: TGTGCCAGCAGTGAAGGCGGAGGGGGCCTGAACTATGGCTACACCTTC
cdr3_aa: CASSEGGGGLNYGYTF
d_call: TRBD1
j_call: TRBJ1-2
clone_size: NA
v_call: TRBV6-1

cdr3_nt: TGTGCCAGCAGCGAGAACACCGGGGAGCTGTTTTTT
cdr3_aa: CASSENTGELFF
d_call: NA
j_call: TRBJ2-2
clone_size: NA
v_call: TRBV9

cdr3_nt: TGTGCCAGCAGTTACGTACGGGGGGCCACCACAGATACGCAGTATTTT
cdr3_aa: CASSYVRGATTDTQYF
d_call: NA
j_call: TRBJ2-3
clone_size: NA
v_call: TRBV6-5

cdr3_nt: TGTGCCTGGAGTGTTTCTGCAGGCCCCGCTAACTATGGCTACACCTTC
cdr3_aa: CAWSVSAGPANYGYTF
d_call: NA
j_call: TRBJ1-2
clone_size: NA
v_call: TRBV30

cdr3_nt: TGTGCCAGCCGTAGCGGGACCTCCTACGAGCAGTACTTC
cdr3_aa: CASRSGTSYEQYF
d_call: TRBD2
j_call: TRBJ2-7
clone_size: NA
v_call: TRBV6-1

cdr3_nt: TGTGCCAGCAGCCAGGTGCCCGTGGTCTCTGAAGCTTTCTTT
cdr3_aa: CASSQVPVVSEAFF
d_call: NA
j_call: TRBJ1-1
clone_size: NA
v_call: TRBV14

cdr3_nt: TGTGCCAGCGGGCCCCGAGGGAATCAGCCCCAGCATTTT
cdr3_aa: CASGPRGNQPQHF
d_call: NA
j_call: TRBJ1-5
clone_size: NA
v_call: TRBV27

cdr3_nt: TGTGCCCCCCTCGCAGGGACCCATCAGCCCCAGCATTTT
cdr3_aa: CAPLAGTHQPQHF
d_call: NA
j_call: TRBJ1-5
clone_size: NA
v_call: TRBV6-4

cdr3_nt: TGTGCCAGCAGCTTCGGGACAGGTCAACTCCCCTACGAGCAGTACTTC
cdr3_aa: CASSFGTGQLPYEQYF
d_call: TRBD1
j_call: TRBJ2-7
clone_size: NA
v_call: TRBV5-6

cdr3_nt: TGTGCCAGCAGCGCCGGACCAGGGGGCAATCAGCCCCAGCATTTT
cdr3_aa: CASSAGPGGNQPQHF
d_call: NA
j_call: TRBJ1-5
clone_size: NA
v_call: TRBV7-9

cdr3_nt: TGTGCCAGCAGGCAGATGAACACTGAAGCTTTCTTT
cdr3_aa: CASRQMNTEAFF
d_call: NA
j_call: TRBJ1-1
clone_size: once
v_call: TRBV6-5

cdr3_nt: TGTGCCAGTACTCGGGACAGATATGGCTACACCTTC
cdr3_aa: CASTRDRYGYTF
d_call: TRBD1
j_call: TRBJ1-2
clone_size: NA
v_call: TRBV19

cdr3_nt: TGTGCCAGCTCACCCTCGGGCGAAAAACTGTTTTTT
cdr3_aa: CASSPSGEKLFF
d_call: NA
j_call: TRBJ1-4
clone_size: NA
v_call: TRBV18

cdr3_nt: TGCGCCAGCAGCGGGGGAGGGGGCGCATGGTTCTTC
cdr3_aa: CASSGGGGAWFF
d_call: NA
j_call: TRBJ2-1
clone_size: few
v_call: TRBV5-1

cdr3_nt: TGTGCCAGCTCACCACCAGGTAGCGGGAACACTGAAGCTTTCTTT
cdr3_aa: CASSPPGSGNTEAFF
d_call: NA
j_call: TRBJ1-1
clone_size: NA
v_call: TRBV18

cdr3_nt: TGTGCCAGCATGGGGGGACAGTTCTACGAGCAGTACTTC
cdr3_aa: CASMGGQFYEQYF
d_call: NA
j_call: TRBJ2-7
clone_size: NA
v_call: TRBV6-5

cdr3_nt: TGTGCCAGCAGCCAGGGGGGGATGAACACTGAAGCTTTCTTT
cdr3_aa: CASSQGGMNTEAFF
d_call: TRBD1
j_call: TRBJ1-1
clone_size: NA
v_call: TRBV5-6

cdr3_nt: TGTGCCAGCAGTGACGGTTATCAGGGGACCCAGTACTTC
cdr3_aa: CASSDGYQGTQYF
d_call: NA
j_call: TRBJ2-5
clone_size: NA
v_call: TRBV6-4

cdr3_nt: TGTGCCAGTAGGAGGACAGGGTCGAAGGGCAATCAGCCCCAGCATTTT
cdr3_aa: CASRRTGSKGNQPQHF
d_call: TRBD1
j_call: TRBJ1-5
clone_size: NA
v_call: TRBV19

cdr3_nt: TGTGCCAGTAGTATGGGAGGGTACTATGGCTACACCTTC
cdr3_aa: CASSMGGYYGYTF
d_call: NA
j_call: TRBJ1-2
clone_size: NA
v_call: TRBV19

cdr3_nt: TGTGCCAGCAGCGACCGGGACAGTTACAATGAGCAGTTCTTC
cdr3_aa: CASSDRDSYNEQFF
d_call: TRBD1
j_call: TRBJ2-1
clone_size: NA
v_call: TRBV7-6

cdr3_nt: TGCAGCGTTGAAAACAGTCCTGGGTATGGCTACACCTTC
cdr3_aa: CSVENSPGYGYTF
d_call: NA
j_call: TRBJ1-2
clone_size: NA
v_call: TRBV29-1

cdr3_nt: TGTGCCAGCATAGGGGTATACAGGGAGACCCAGTACTTC
cdr3_aa: CASIGVYRETQYF
d_call: NA
j_call: TRBJ2-5
clone_size: NA
v_call: TRBV2

cdr3_nt: TGTGCCAGCAGCCTAGATGGAGATACGCAGTATTTT
cdr3_aa: CASSLDGDTQYF
d_call: NA
j_call: TRBJ2-3
clone_size: NA
v_call: TRBV5-4

cdr3_nt: TGTGCCAGCAGCTTCGGTACGGCAGAGCAGTACTTC
cdr3_aa: CASSFGTAEQYF
d_call: NA
j_call: TRBJ2-7
clone_size: NA
v_call: TRBV7-2

cdr3_nt: TGTGCCAGCAGACCCGGGACCGACCCCTCCTACGAGCAGTACTTC
cdr3_aa: CASRPGTDPSYEQYF
d_call: NA
j_call: TRBJ2-7
clone_size: NA
v_call: TRBV27

cdr3_nt: TGCAGCGTAGAAGGGACAGGTATTGGCTACACCTTC
cdr3_aa: CSVEGTGIGYTF
d_call: TRBD1
j_call: TRBJ1-2
clone_size: NA
v_call: TRBV29-1

cdr3_nt: TGTGCCAGCAGTTTGGGGCAGGGTAGAGGCTACACCTTC
cdr3_aa: CASSLGQGRGYTF
d_call: NA
j_call: TRBJ1-2
clone_size: NA
v_call: TRBV27

cdr3_nt: TGTGCCAGCAGCCCCTACCGGGACAGGGGCCACGAGCAGTACTTC
cdr3_aa: CASSPYRDRGHEQYF
d_call: TRBD1
j_call: TRBJ2-7
clone_size: NA
v_call: TRBV7-9

cdr3_nt: TGCGCCAGCAGCCAAGATCAGGGACAGGGGGAGCTCCACTATGGCTACACCTTC
cdr3_aa: CASSQDQGQGELHYGYTF
d_call: TRBD1
j_call: TRBJ1-2
clone_size: NA
v_call: TRBV4-1

cdr3_nt: TGTGCCAGCAGTGCCGGGAAGGGTAGTTATAGCAATCAGCCCCAGCATTTT
cdr3_aa: CASSAGKGSYSNQPQHF
d_call: NA
j_call: TRBJ1-5
clone_size: NA
v_call: TRBV6-1

cdr3_nt: TGCAGCGTTGATTTGGAGGGCGGAAACACCATATATTTT
cdr3_aa: CSVDLEGGNTIYF
d_call: NA
j_call: TRBJ1-3
clone_size: once
v_call: TRBV29-1

cdr3_nt: TGTGCCAGCAGCTTTGGGACAGAGGAAATGAACACTGAAGCTTTCTTT
cdr3_aa: CASSFGTEEMNTEAFF
d_call: TRBD1
j_call: TRBJ1-1
clone_size: NA
v_call: TRBV13

cdr3_nt: TGTGCCAGCAGTACCCGGACAGGGGGTTACTATGGCTACACCTTC
cdr3_aa: CASSTRTGGYYGYTF
d_call: TRBD1
j_call: TRBJ1-2
clone_size: NA
v_call: TRBV6-5

cdr3_nt: TGTGCCAGCAGTATAGGGGAAGGCACTGAAGCTTTCTTT
cdr3_aa: CASSIGEGTEAFF
d_call: NA
j_call: TRBJ1-1
clone_size: once
v_call: TRBV6-4

cdr3_nt: TGTGCCAGCAGCGTAGCTGACAGGCGCGCCTACAATGAGCAGTTCTTC
cdr3_aa: CASSVADRRAYNEQFF
d_call: NA
j_call: TRBJ2-1
clone_size: NA
v_call: TRBV9

cdr3_nt: TGTGCCAGCAGCTTAGCAGTAGGGAGTTCCCAAGAGACCCAGTACTTC
cdr3_aa: CASSLAVGSSQETQYF
d_call: NA
j_call: TRBJ2-5
clone_size: once
v_call: TRBV7-2

cdr3_nt: TGTGCCAGCAGTTACGGACAGGTCTCCGAAGCTTTCTTT
cdr3_aa: CASSYGQVSEAFF
d_call: TRBD1
j_call: TRBJ1-1
clone_size: NA
v_call: TRBV6-5

cdr3_nt: TGTGCCAGTAGTATCTTCCCGAGCTCCTATAATTCACCCCTCCACTTT
cdr3_aa: CASSIFPSSYNSPLHF
d_call: NA
j_call: TRBJ1-6
clone_size: NA
v_call: TRBV19

cdr3_nt: TGCAGCGTTGAGGGGAGTAGGGTCTCCGAGCAGTACTTC
cdr3_aa: CSVEGSRVSEQYF
d_call: NA
j_call: TRBJ2-7
clone_size: NA
v_call: TRBV29-1

cdr3_nt: TGTGCCTGGAGTGCCGGACGGGGGAACACAGATACGCAGTATTTT
cdr3_aa: CAWSAGRGNTDTQYF
d_call: NA
j_call: TRBJ2-3
clone_size: NA
v_call: TRBV30